This note documents a single TCR beta chain sequence. Its target is unknown. Per individual sample, 85,000 to 100,000 TCR templates were assayed. Using immunoSEQ multiplex PCR, the repertoire was profiled, and TCRdb retains in-frame clones only, with some absent. The repertoire holds about 60,000 clones, with roughly 80% as singletons. These data come from a study of siplizumab effects on memory and regulatory T cells. Study observations and caveats: Naive T cell populations appeared to exhibit greater diversity than memory cells and appeared to be major alloresponse contributors. Siplizumab caused a significant drop in alloreactive sequences traceable to unstimulated CD4+ memory cells. For mappable alloreactive CD4+ clones, the mean Treg-derived fraction was approximately 70% with siplizumab and approximately 27% in controls.

This receptor was identified in a human donor in good health. Sequenced material: memory CD4+ T cells sorted from blood.

CDR3 in amino acids: CASSFTHGAYEQYF. Here the CDR3 DNA reads TGTGCCAGCAGCTTTACGCACGGTGCCTACGAGCAGTACTTC. The genes are TRBV7-2 and TRBJ2-7; D ambiguous. V lost 3 bases to trimming and J lost 2 bases, with 11 bases between them. Germline V gene lookup returns CDR1 SGHTA and CDR2 FQGNSA. The CDR3 sequence is 14 residues long.